Shown below are 8 T cell receptor beta chains from a single sample sequenced in a study of blood T cell repertoires in COVID-19. This table comes from immunoSEQ multiplex PCR, and its TCRdb copy is limited to in-frame clones, with some not included. The sample gives about 240,000 clones, approximately 78% of which show up once; roughly 8% is in the top ten. Source material: peripheral blood. These receptors originate from an elderly woman with COVID-19, enrolled during active disease.

The chain combines TRBV6-5 with TRBJ1-1, with D perhaps TRBD1 (6 bases). Trimming left V 6 bases short and J 1 base short, with 12 bases between. CDR1 and CDR2 from the germline V gene are MNHEY and SVGAGI. CDR3 length equals 14 residues. The CDR3 coding sequence is TGTGCCAGCAGCCACAGACAGGAGAACACTGAAGCTTTCTTT. This encodes CASSHRQENTEAFF.

The chain has TRBV2 and TRBJ1-2; D is possibly TRBD1 (5 bases). Germline-derived CDR1 and CDR2 are SNHLY and FYNNEI. V was clipped by 3 bases and J by 2 bases, with 10 bases between them. The CDR3 covers 14 residues. This CDR3 is CASSDAGRNYGYTF. As DNA, the CDR3 is TGTGCCAGCAGTGACGCGGGACGGAACTATGGCTACACCTTC.

The chain recombines TRBV7-2 with TRBJ2-7; D is unclear. This CDR3 is 13 amino acids long. The germline CDR1 and CDR2 sequences are SGHTA and FQGNSA. Trimming cost V 5 bases and J 9 bases, with 17 bases left between them. CDR3 DNA: TGTGCCAGCAGCGCTGACTTTCCTTGGGTGCAGTACTTC. Translating gives CASSADFPWVQYF.

The rearrangement uses TRBV28 and TRBJ1-2; D remains ambiguous. V was clipped by 4 bases and J by 4 bases, with 16 bases between them. The CDR3 contains 15 residues. CDR1 MDHEN and CDR2 SYDVKM come from the germline V gene. The chain's CDR3 is CASSSLEDYLYGYTF. CDR3 DNA: TGTGCCAGCAGTTCCCTCGAAGACTACCTCTATGGCTACACCTTC.

The chain employs TRBV30 and TRBJ1-2, with TRBD1 matching 7 bases. Trimming removed 2 bases from V and 7 bases from J; junction bases left unmatched: 10. The CDR3 spans 14 residues. The V gene's germline CDR1 is GTSNPN and CDR2 SVGIG (reference sequence). CDR3 nucleotide sequence: TGTGCCTGGAGTCCGACGACAGGGACTAGTGGCTACACCTTC. Protein: CAWSPTTGTSGYTF.

The chain links TRBV10-3 to TRBJ1-1; no firm D call. V was clipped by 0 bases and J by 11 bases, with 13 bases between them. The CDR3 loop spans 13 amino acids. From germline, CDR1 is ENHRY and CDR2 SYGVKD. In nucleotides, the CDR3 is TGTGCCATCAGTGAGTCTGCGGGCTGGGAGGCTTTCTTT. Translation: CAISESAGWEAFF.

The genes are TRBV3-1 (or the pseudogene TRBV3-2) and TRBJ2-1, with TRBD2 identical over 7 bases. CDR3 size: 15 residues. Looked up from germline, CDR1 is LGHDT and CDR2 is YNNKEL (reference sequence). Trimming took 4 bases from V and 6 from J; bases not matched to a gene: 9. Here the CDR3 DNA reads TGTGCCAGCAGCCTCCCTTTGGGGGGGTTCAATGAGCAGTTCTTC. It yields the protein CASSLPLGGFNEQFF.

This clone has only a few counts. The chain is built from TRBV29-1 and TRBJ1-2, with 7 nucleotides matching TRBD1. The ends lost 4 bases at V and 8 bases at J; junction bases unmatched: 4. The CDR3 contains 11 residues. The germline V gene encodes CDR1 SQVTM and CDR2 ANQGSEA. The CDR3 region has the DNA TGCAGCGTTGGAGGGACAGAAGGCTACACCTTC. This encodes CSVGGTEGYTF.